The clone carrying this T cell receptor beta chain occurred a few times. TCRdb recomputed calls from the PCR reads with MiXCR, one row per CDR3 protein. The data contain 10,000 or so distinct CDR3 sequences, roughly 25% of them singletons. This record comes from a study of immune characterization of retroperitoneal liposarcoma. Germline V gene data show CDR1 as MNHEY and CDR2 as SVGAGI. This CDR3 is built from 12 residues. V and J are TRBV6-5 and TRBJ2-1; TRBD1 aligns across 8 bases. With the DNA end fitting TRBJ2-7 better, the J assignment may be wrong. This sequence was found in a male donor with retroperitoneal liposarcoma. Sample: tumor tissue. The CDR3 region has the DNA TGTGCCAGCAGTAGACAGGGGCCTGAGCAGTACTTC. Translation: CASSRQGPEQYF.